These 21 T cell receptor beta chains came from one sample sequenced in a study of neoadjuvant anti-PD-1 for oral cavity cancer. Assay: immunoSEQ multiplex PCR; the TCRdb copy retains only in-frame clones and omits some. This table holds 15,000 or so clones, around 70% found once. Sequenced material: PBMCs, taken before nivolumab (anti-PD-1) treatment. Source of these receptors: a person aged 35-80 years with oral cavity squamous cell carcinoma.

The chain recombines TRBV2 with TRBJ1-5, with no clear D. The CDR3 totals 13 residues. V lost 2 bases and J lost 5, with 7 bases in between. From germline, CDR1 is SNHLY and CDR2 FYNNEI. The CDR3 loop reads CASSEFEDQPQHF. CDR3 bases: TGTGCCAGCAGTGAATTCGAAGATCAGCCCCAGCATTTT.

V usage is TRBV27 and J usage is TRBJ2-1, with D perhaps matching TRBD1 or TRBD2 (5 bases each). Trimming took off 3 bases at V and 6 bases at J, with 12 bases between the two ends. Germline V gene data show CDR1 as MNHEY and CDR2 as SMNVEV (reference sequence). CDR3 length equals 14 residues. The CDR3 region is CASSLGERGNEQFF. Written as DNA, the CDR3 is TGTGCCAGCAGTTTGGGGGAGAGGGGCAATGAGCAGTTCTTC.

This clone was counted between two and nine times. The chain couples TRBV6-1 to TRBJ1-3; 9 bases map to TRBD1. The length of the CDR3 is 14 residues. The germline CDR1 and CDR2 sequences are MNHNS and SASEGT. The V segment lost 8 bases and the J segment 1 base; nucleotides outside the gene matches: 3. CDR3 region: CASDRGLSGNTIYF. In DNA, the CDR3 is TGTGCCAGCGACAGGGGGTTATCTGGAAACACCATATATTTT.

The rearrangement joins TRBV19 to TRBJ2-3; 13 nucleotides match TRBD2. V shed 8 bases, J shed 2 bases, and the junction held 7 bases outside the gene matches. The germline CDR1 and CDR2 sequences are LNHDA and SQIVND (reference sequence). This CDR3 has 16 amino acids. The CDR3 region is CASCRLAGGLTDTQYF. As DNA, the CDR3 is TGTGCCAGTTGCAGACTAGCGGGAGGACTCACAGATACGCAGTATTTT.

The V call is TRBV5-6, the J call TRBJ2-3; the match to TRBD1 covers 7 bases. Looked up from germline, CDR1 is SGHDT and CDR2 is YYEEEE. The CDR3 has 13 residues. V lost 4 bases to trimming and J lost 8 bases; unmatched junction nucleotides: 7. The CDR3, as DNA: TGTGCCAGCAGCCCAGGGGGTAGAGGTACGCAGTATTTT. Its translation: CASSPGGRGTQYF. Full variable domain (outside the CDR3, taken from reference TRBV5-6 and TRBJ2-3): DAGVTQSPTHLIKTRGQQVTLRCSPKSGHDTVSWYQQALGQGPQFIFQYYEEEERQRGNFPDRFSGHQFPNYSSELNVNALLLGDSALYLCASSPGGRGTQYFGPGTRLTVL.

This chain connects TRBV25-1 to TRBJ1-1; D may be TRBD1 (5 bases). CDR1 is MGHDK, CDR2 SYGVNS, per germline. V was shortened by 0 bases and J by 7 bases, with 6 bases between the two germline ends. The CDR3 loop spans 12 amino acids. CDR3 amino acids: CASSEYDSEAFF. In DNA form, the CDR3 reads TGTGCCAGCAGTGAATACGACAGTGAAGCTTTCTTT.

This chain uses TRBV27 with TRBJ1-2, with a weak D call TRBD1 (6 bases). The germline gives CDR1 MNHEY, CDR2 SMNVEV (reference sequence). The CDR3 spans 13 residues. With 7 bases removed from V and 4 bases from J, the gap between germline ends came to 13 bases. DNA for the CDR3: TGTGCCAGCACCCTTCGGGGGGCCTATGGCTACACCTTC. Its protein product is CASTLRGAYGYTF.

A single count supports this clone. V and J are TRBV5-6 and TRBJ1-1; the D gene is possibly TRBD1 (6 bases). V was shortened by 4 bases and J by 3 bases, with 19 bases between the two germline ends. CDR1 is SGHDT, CDR2 YYEEEE, per germline. CDR3 length: 16 residues. DNA of the CDR3: TGTGCCAGCAGCCCCAACTTTGGGGGGCGTTACACTGAAGCTTTCTTT. Its translation: CASSPNFGGRYTEAFF.

J is TRBJ2-2 and V is TRBV5-1; possible D gene TRBD1, 6 bases. V lost 5 bases and J 5 bases, leaving 13 bases between the germline ends. Germline CDR1 SGHRS, CDR2 YFSETQ. The CDR3 is 14 amino acids. The CDR3 region is CASRGAGLTGELFF. The CDR3 bases are TGCGCCAGCAGGGGGGCAGGCCTGACCGGGGAGCTGTTTTTT.

The V gene is TRBV7-9, the J gene TRBJ1-1, with D tentatively TRBD1 (5 bases). Trimming shortened V by 2 bases and J by 6 bases, and 19 bases separated the two germline ends. Per germline, CDR1 SEHNR and CDR2 FQNEAQ (reference sequence). The CDR3 length is 16 residues. The chain's CDR3 is CASSLIKRVRGPEAFF. The CDR3 DNA sequence: TGTGCCAGCAGCTTAATTAAACGCGTGAGGGGTCCTGAAGCTTTCTTT.

This clone was seen once. The V gene is TRBV7-9, the J gene TRBJ2-5; 13 bases align to TRBD2. Per germline, CDR1 SEHNR and CDR2 FQNEAQ (reference sequence). There are 15 residues in the CDR3. J was trimmed by 5 bases and V by 4 bases; bases with no gene match: 4. CDR3 amino acids: CASSSGLAGLETQYF. CDR3 sequence (DNA): TGTGCCAGCAGCTCGGGACTAGCGGGGTTGGAGACCCAGTACTTC.

The chain joins TRBV5-4 to TRBJ1-1; unclear D gene. The CDR3 is made up of 15 amino acids. The germline V and J ends were trimmed by 0 bases and 3 bases, with 12 bases remaining between them. Germline CDR1 reads SGHNT; CDR2 reads YYREEE (reference sequence). The CDR3 DNA reads TGTGCCAGCAGCTTGGGTTTGGGAACAGACACTGAAGCTTTCTTT. This sequence encodes CASSLGLGTDTEAFF. Using reference TRBV5-4 and TRBJ1-1 for the parts outside the CDR3, the full variable domain is ETGVTQSPTHLIKTRGQQVTLRCSSQSGHNTVSWYQQALGQGPQFIFQYYREEENGRGNFPPRFSGLQFPNYSSELNVNALELDDSALYLCASSLGLGTDTEAFFGQGTRLTVV.

The chain couples TRBV6-5 to TRBJ1-6; D is perhaps TRBD1 (5 bases). This CDR3 region has 16 residues. Trimming took 0 bases from V and 3 from J, leaving 9 bases between them. The germline CDR1 and CDR2 sequences are MNHEY and SVGAGI. Here the CDR3 reads CASSYSGQNYNSPLHF. The CDR3 nucleotides read TGTGCCAGCAGTTACTCGGGGCAGAACTATAATTCACCCCTCCACTTT.

The rearrangement joins TRBV29-1 to TRBJ1-2, with no clear D. Trimming left V 3 bases short and J 6 bases short, with 2 bases between. CDR3 size: 9 residues. Germline V lookup: CDR1 SQVTM, CDR2 ANQGSEA. The CDR3 DNA reads TGCAGCGTTGAGGATGGCTACACCTTC. Translating gives CSVEDGYTF. The variable domain in full, completed from reference TRBV29-1 and TRBJ1-2, reads SAVISQKPSRDICQRGTSLTIQCQVDSQVTMMFWYRQQPGQSLTLIATANQGSEATYESGFVIDKFPISRPNLTFSTLTVSNMSPEDSSIYLCSVEDGYTFGSGTRLTVV.

In this sample, this clone turned up once. The gene calls are TRBV21-1 and TRBJ1-3. TRBV21-1 has pseudogene status. The CDR3 has 18 amino acids. This CDR3 reads CASSKVVHPRAPGNTIYF. As DNA, the CDR3 is TGTGCCAGCAGCAAAGTAGTACATCCAAGGGCTCCTGGAAACACCATATATTTT.

The gene calls are TRBV19 and TRBJ1-3; 8 bases are shared with TRBD1. The V segment lost 8 bases and the J segment 2 bases; nucleotides outside the gene matches: 5. The germline CDR1 and CDR2 sequences are LNHDA and SQIVND (reference sequence). This CDR3 comprises 14 residues. DNA of the CDR3: TGTGCCAGTGGGGGGACAGGAGCTGGAAACACCATATATTTT. Amino acid sequence: CASGGTGAGNTIYF.

A single count supports this clone. An end of the junction differs from the germline gene, which may be a read error. V gene TRBV25-1 combines with J gene TRBJ2-1, with 12 bases identical to TRBD2. The CDR3 sequence is 17 residues long. Germline V gene lookup returns CDR1 MGHDK and CDR2 SYGVNS. The CDR3 bases are TGTGCCAGCACTGAAACCCAACCTAGCGGGAGGGCCCATGAGCAGTTCTTC. It encodes CASTETQPSGRAHEQFF.

This clone appeared once. The chain uses TRBV25-1 and TRBJ2-3; TRBD1 matches 9 bases. Per the germline V gene, CDR1 is MGHDK and CDR2 is SYGVNS. CDR3 length equals 15 residues. Trimming removed 2 bases from V and 5 bases from J; junction bases left unmatched: 5. The CDR3 reads CASSERDRVKDTQYF. The CDR3 DNA sequence: TGTGCCAGCAGTGAACGGGACAGGGTAAAAGATACGCAGTATTTT.

The rearrangement links TRBV9 to TRBJ2-7, with TRBD2 matching 12 bases. With 5 bases clipped from V and 2 bases from J, the junction kept 2 bases outside the gene matches. Germline V CDR1 and CDR2: SGDLS, YYNGEE. The CDR3 consists of 14 residues. The CDR3 DNA reads TGTGCCAGCAGTCGACTAGCGGGGGCCTACGAGCAGTACTTC. This gives the protein CASSRLAGAYEQYF.

The chain carries TRBV9 and TRBJ2-3, with D unresolved. CDR1 and CDR2 from the germline V gene are SGDLS and YYNGEE. Between the trimmed V and J ends, which lost 0 bases and 2 bases, there was a span of 7 bases. The CDR3 totals 14 residues. CDR3: CASSVGRFTDTQYF. The CDR3 nucleotides read TGTGCCAGCAGCGTAGGAAGGTTCACAGATACGCAGTATTTT. The whole variable domain, filled in from reference TRBV9 and TRBJ2-3, reads DSGVTQTPKHLITATGQRVTLRCSPRSGDLSVYWYQQSLDQGLQFLIQYYNGEERAKGNILERFSAQQFPDLHSELNLSSLELGDSALYFCASSVGRFTDTQYFGPGTRLTVL.

The chain is built from TRBV5-6 and TRBJ1-4; maybe TRBD1 (5 bases). The CDR3 spans 16 residues. Trimming cost V 4 bases and J 0 bases, with 13 bases left between them. Germline loops: CDR1 SGHDT, CDR2 YYEEEE. The CDR3 here is CASSTYRTATNEKLFF. The CDR3 nucleotides are TGTGCCAGCAGCACCTACAGGACGGCAACTAATGAAAAACTGTTTTTT.